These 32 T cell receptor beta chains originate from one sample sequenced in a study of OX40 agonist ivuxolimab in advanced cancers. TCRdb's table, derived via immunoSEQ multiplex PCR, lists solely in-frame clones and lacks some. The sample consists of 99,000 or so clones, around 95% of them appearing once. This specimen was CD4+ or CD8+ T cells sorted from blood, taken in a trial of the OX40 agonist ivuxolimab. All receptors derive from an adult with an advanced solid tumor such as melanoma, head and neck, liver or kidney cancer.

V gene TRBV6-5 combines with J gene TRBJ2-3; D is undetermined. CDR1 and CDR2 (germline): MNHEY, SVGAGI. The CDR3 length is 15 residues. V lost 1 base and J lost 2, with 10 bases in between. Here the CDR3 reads CASSYFDPYTDTQYF. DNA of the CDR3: TGTGCCAGCAGTTACTTCGACCCCTACACAGATACGCAGTATTTT.

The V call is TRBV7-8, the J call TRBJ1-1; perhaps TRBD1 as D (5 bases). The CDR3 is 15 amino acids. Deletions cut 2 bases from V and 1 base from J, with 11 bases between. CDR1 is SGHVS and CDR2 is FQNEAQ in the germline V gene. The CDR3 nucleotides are TGTGCCAGCAGCTTATACGGCAGGGAGAACACTGAAGCTTTCTTT. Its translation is CASSLYGRENTEAFF.

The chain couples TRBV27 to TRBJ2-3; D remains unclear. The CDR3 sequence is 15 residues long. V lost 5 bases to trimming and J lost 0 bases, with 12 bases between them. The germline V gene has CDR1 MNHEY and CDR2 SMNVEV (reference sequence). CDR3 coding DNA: TGTGCCAGCAGTCGCCTGCTAAGTAGCACAGATACGCAGTATTTT. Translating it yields CASSRLLSSTDTQYF.

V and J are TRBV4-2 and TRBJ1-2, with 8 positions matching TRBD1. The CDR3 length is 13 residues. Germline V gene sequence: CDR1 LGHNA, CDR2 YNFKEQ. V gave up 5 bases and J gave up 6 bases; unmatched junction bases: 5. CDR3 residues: CASSMTGVDGYTF. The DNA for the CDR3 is TGTGCCAGCAGCATGACAGGGGTTGATGGCTACACCTTC.

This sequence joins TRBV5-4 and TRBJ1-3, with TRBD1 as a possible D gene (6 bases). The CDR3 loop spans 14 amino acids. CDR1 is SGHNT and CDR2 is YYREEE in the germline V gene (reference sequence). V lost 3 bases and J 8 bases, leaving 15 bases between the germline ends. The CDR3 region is CASSYDRMAYTIYF. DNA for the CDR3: TGTGCCAGCAGCTACGACAGGATGGCGTACACCATATATTTT.

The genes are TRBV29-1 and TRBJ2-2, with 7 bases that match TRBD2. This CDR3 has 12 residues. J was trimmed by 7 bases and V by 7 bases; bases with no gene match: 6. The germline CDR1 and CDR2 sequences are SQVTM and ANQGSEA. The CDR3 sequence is CSAGGGDGELFF. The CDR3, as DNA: TGCAGCGCGGGAGGCGGGGACGGGGAGCTGTTTTTT.

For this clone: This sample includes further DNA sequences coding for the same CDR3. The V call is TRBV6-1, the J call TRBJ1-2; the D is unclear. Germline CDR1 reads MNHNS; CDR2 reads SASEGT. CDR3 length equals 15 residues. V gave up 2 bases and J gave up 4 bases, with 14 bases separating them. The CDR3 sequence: CASSERRPDPYGYTF. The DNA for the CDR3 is TGTGCCAGCAGTGAACGGCGTCCCGACCCCTATGGCTACACCTTC.

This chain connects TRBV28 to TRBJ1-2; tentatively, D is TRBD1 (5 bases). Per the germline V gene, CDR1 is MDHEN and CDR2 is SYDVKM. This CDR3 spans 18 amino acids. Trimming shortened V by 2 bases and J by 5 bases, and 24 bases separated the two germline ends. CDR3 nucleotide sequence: TGTGCCAGCAGTTTAACAGGCAGATCCAACCAAGGGCTTTATGGCTACACCTTC. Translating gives CASSLTGRSNQGLYGYTF.

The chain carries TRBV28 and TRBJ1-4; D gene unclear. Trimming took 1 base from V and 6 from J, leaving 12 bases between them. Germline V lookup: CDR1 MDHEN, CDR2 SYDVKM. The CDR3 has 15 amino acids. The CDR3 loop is CASSLYRWPDEKLFF. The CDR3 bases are TGTGCCAGCAGTTTATATCGATGGCCTGATGAAAAACTGTTTTTT. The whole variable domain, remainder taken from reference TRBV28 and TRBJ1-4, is DVKVTQSSRYLVKRTGEKVFLECVQDMDHENMFWYRQDPGLGLRLIYFSYDVKMKEKGDIPEGYSVSREKKERFSLILESASTNQTSMYLCASSLYRWPDEKLFFGSGTQLSVL.

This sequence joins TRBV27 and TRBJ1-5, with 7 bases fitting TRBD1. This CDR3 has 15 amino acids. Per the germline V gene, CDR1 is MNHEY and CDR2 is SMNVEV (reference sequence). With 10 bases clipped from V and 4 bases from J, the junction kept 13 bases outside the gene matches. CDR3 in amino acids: CATRTTRDRNQPQHF. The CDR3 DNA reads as TGTGCCACCCGCACAACCCGGGACAGAAATCAGCCCCAGCATTTT.

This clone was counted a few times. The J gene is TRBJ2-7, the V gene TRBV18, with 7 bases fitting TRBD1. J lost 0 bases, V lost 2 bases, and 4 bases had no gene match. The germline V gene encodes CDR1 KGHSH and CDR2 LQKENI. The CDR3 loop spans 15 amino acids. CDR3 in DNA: TGTGCCAGCTCACCATCTGGGACAGCCTCCTACGAGCAGTACTTC. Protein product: CASSPSGTASYEQYF.

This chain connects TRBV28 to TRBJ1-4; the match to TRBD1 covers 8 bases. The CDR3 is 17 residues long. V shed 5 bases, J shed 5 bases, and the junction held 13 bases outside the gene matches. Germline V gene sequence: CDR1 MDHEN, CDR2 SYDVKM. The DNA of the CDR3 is TGTGCCAGCAGTGGAGACCCTGGGACAGGTCCAAATGAAAAACTGTTTTTT. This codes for CASSGDPGTGPNEKLFF. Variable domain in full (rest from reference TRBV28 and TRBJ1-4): DVKVTQSSRYLVKRTGEKVFLECVQDMDHENMFWYRQDPGLGLRLIYFSYDVKMKEKGDIPEGYSVSREKKERFSLILESASTNQTSMYLCASSGDPGTGPNEKLFFGSGTQLSVL.

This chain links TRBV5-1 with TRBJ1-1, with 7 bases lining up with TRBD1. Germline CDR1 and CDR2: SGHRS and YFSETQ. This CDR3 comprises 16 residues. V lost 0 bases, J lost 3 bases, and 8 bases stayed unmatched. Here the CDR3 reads CASSLVAGGKHTEAFF. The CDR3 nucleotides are TGCGCCAGCAGCTTGGTGGCAGGGGGTAAGCACACTGAAGCTTTCTTT. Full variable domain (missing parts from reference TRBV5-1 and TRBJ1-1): KAGVTQTPRYLIKTRGQQVTLSCSPISGHRSVSWYQQTPGQGLQFLFEYFSETQRNKGNFPGRFSGRQFSNSRSEMNVSTLELGDSALYLCASSLVAGGKHTEAFFGQGTRLTVV.

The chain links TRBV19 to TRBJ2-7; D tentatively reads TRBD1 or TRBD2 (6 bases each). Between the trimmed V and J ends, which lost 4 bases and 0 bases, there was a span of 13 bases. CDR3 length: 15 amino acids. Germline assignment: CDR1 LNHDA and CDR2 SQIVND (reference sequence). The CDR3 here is CASSKGGSSSYEQYF. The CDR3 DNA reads TGTGCCAGTAGTAAGGGGGGTTCAAGCTCCTACGAGCAGTACTTC.

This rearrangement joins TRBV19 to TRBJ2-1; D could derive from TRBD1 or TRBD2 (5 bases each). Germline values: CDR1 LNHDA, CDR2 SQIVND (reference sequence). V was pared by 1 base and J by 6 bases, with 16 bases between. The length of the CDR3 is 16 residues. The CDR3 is CASSIAGSPSPNEQFF. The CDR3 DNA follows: TGTGCCAGTAGTATAGCAGGGAGCCCCAGCCCCAATGAGCAGTTCTTC.

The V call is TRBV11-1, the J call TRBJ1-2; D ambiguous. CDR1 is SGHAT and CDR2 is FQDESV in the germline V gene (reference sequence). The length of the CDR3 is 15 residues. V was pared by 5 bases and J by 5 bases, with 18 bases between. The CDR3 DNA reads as TGTGCCAGCAGCCCCTTACAGACGGCTTTTTATGGCTACACCTTC. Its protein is CASSPLQTAFYGYTF.

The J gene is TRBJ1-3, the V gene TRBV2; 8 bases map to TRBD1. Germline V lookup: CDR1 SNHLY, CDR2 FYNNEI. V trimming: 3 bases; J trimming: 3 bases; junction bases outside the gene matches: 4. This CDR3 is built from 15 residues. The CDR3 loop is CASSDTGGDGNTIYF. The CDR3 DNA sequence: TGTGCCAGCAGTGACACAGGGGGAGATGGAAACACCATATATTTT.

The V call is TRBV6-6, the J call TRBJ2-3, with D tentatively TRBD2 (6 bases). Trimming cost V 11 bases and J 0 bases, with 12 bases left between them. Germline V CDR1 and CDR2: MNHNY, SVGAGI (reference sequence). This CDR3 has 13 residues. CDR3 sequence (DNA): TGTGCCGGGTCCGGGACTAGCACAGATACGCAGTATTTT. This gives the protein CAGSGTSTDTQYF.

The CDR3 spells CASSQDGGSGYEQYF. For the CDR3, the DNA is TGCGCCAGCAGCCAAGATGGAGGGTCGGGCTACGAGCAGTACTTC. The rearrangement links TRBV4-3 to TRBJ2-7; the D gene is possibly TRBD2 (6 bases). This CDR3 contains 15 residues. CDR1 is LGHNA and CDR2 is YSLEER in the germline V gene. Trimming stripped 0 bases from V and 3 bases from J, with 12 bases between.

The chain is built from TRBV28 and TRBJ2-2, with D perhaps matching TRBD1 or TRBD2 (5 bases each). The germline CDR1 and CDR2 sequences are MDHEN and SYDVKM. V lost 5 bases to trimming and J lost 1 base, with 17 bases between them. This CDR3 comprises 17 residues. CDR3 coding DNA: TGTGCCAGCAGTCCCTACCGGGACGGGGAGAACACCGGGGAGCTGTTTTTT. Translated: CASSPYRDGENTGELFF. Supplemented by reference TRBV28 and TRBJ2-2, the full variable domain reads DVKVTQSSRYLVKRTGEKVFLECVQDMDHENMFWYRQDPGLGLRLIYFSYDVKMKEKGDIPEGYSVSREKKERFSLILESASTNQTSMYLCASSPYRDGENTGELFFGEGSRLTVL.

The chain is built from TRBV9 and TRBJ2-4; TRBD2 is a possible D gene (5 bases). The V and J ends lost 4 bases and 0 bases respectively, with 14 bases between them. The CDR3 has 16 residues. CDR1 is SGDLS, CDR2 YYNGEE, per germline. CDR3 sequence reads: CASSPLEDLAKNIQYF. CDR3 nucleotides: TGTGCCAGCAGCCCATTGGAGGACCTAGCCAAAAACATTCAGTACTTC.

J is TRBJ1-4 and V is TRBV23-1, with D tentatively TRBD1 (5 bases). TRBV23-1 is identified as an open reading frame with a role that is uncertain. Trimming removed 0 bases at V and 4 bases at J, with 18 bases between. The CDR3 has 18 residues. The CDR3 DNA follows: TGCGCCAGCAGTCAATCGTGCCCCCCGACAGCCGTTAATGAAAAACTGTTTTTT. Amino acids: CASSQSCPPTAVNEKLFF.

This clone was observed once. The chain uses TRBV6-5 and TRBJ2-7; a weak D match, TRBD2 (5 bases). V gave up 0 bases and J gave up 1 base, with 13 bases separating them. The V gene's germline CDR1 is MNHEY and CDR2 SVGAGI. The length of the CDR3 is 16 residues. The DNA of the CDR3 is TGTGCCAGCAGTTACTCGACCAGCGGACTGTCCTACGAGCAGTACTTC. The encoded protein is CASSYSTSGLSYEQYF.

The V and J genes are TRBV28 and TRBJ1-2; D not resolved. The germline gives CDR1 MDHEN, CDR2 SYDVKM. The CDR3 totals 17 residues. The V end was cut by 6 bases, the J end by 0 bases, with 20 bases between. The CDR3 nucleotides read TGTGCCAGCAGGAGTCCGTCCTCCGATCTGGCTAACTATGGCTACACCTTC. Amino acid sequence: CASRSPSSDLANYGYTF.

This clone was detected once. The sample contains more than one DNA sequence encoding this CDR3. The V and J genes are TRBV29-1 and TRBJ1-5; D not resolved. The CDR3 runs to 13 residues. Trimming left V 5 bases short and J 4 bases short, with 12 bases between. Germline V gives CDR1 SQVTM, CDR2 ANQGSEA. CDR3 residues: CSVSPGWNQPQHF. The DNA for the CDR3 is TGCAGCGTTTCCCCGGGCTGGAATCAGCCCCAGCATTTT. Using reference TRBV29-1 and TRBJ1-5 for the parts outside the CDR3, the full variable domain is SAVISQKPSRDICQRGTSLTIQCQVDSQVTMMFWYRQQPGQSLTLIATANQGSEATYESGFVIDKFPISRPNLTFSTLTVSNMSPEDSSIYLCSVSPGWNQPQHFGDGTRLSIL.

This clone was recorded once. Here the CDR3 reads CASRSSTDTQYF. In DNA, the CDR3 is TGTGCCAGCAGGTCCAGCACAGATACGCAGTATTTT. The chain employs TRBV7-9 and TRBJ2-3; D remains unclear. With 6 bases removed from V and 0 bases from J, the gap between germline ends came to 4 bases. Germline V gene sequence: CDR1 SEHNR, CDR2 FQNEAQ (reference sequence). This CDR3 is 12 amino acids long.

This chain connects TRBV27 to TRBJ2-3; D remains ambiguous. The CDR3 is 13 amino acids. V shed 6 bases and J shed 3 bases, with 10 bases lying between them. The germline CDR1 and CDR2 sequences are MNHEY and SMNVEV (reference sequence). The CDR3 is CASRGSSTDTQYF. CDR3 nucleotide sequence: TGTGCCAGCAGAGGTAGTAGTACAGATACGCAGTATTTT.

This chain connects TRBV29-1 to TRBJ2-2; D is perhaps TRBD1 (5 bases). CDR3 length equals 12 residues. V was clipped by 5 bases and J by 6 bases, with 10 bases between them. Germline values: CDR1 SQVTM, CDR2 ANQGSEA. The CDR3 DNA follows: TGCAGCGTTCCGTGGGGCTCCGGGGAGCTGTTTTTT. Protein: CSVPWGSGELFF.

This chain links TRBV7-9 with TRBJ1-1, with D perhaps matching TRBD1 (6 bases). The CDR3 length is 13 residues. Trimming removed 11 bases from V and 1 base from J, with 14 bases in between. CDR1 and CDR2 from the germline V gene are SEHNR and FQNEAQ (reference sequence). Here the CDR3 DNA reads TGTGCCGGTAGAGGGGGGTCGAACACTGAAGCTTTCTTT. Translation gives CAGRGGSNTEAFF.

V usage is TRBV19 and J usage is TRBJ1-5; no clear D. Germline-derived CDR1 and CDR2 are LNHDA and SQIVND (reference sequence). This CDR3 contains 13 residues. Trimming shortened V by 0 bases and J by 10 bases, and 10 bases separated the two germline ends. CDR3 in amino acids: CASSIDQTRPQHF. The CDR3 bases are TGTGCCAGTAGTATAGACCAGACCCGACCCCAGCATTTT.

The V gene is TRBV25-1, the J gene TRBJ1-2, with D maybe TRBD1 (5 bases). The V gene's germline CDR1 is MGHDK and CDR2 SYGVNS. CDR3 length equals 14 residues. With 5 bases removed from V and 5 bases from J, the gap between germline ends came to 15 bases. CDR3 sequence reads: CASSTRDQRYGYTF. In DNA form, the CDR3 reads TGTGCCAGCAGTACCCGGGACCAGCGGTATGGCTACACCTTC.

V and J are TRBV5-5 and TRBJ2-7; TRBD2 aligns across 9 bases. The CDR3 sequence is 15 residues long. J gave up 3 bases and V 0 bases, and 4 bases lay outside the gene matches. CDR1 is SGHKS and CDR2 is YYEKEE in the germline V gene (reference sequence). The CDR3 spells CASSLVPSGNYEQYF. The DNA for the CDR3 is TGTGCCAGCAGCTTGGTCCCTAGCGGGAACTACGAGCAGTACTTC.